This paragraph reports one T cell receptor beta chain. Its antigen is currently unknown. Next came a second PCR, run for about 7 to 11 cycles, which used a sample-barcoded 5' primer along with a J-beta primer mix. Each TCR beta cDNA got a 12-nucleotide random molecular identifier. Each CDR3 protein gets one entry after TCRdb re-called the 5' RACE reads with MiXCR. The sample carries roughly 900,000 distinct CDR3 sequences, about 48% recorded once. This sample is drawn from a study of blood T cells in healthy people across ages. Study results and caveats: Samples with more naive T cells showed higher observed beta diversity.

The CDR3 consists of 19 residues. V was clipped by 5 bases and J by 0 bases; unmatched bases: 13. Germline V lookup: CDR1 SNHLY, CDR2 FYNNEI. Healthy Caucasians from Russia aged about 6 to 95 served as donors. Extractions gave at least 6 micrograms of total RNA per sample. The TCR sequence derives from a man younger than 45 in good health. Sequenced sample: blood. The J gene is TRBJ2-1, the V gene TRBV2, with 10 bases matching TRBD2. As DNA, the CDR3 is TGTGCCAGCAGTCGAGGTAGCGGGGGGTTGGGGAGCTCCTACAATGAGCAGTTCTTC. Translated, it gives CASSRGSGGLGSSYNEQFF.